This T cell receptor beta chain stems from a study of vaccination effects on CD4 cells after COVID-19. General study findings and limits: Late post-vaccination samples showed marked contraction of infection- and vaccine-induced clones.

Data came from immunoSEQ multiplex PCR; TCRdb stores just in-frame clones and leaves some out. The sample lists approximately 31,000 clones; around 70% were seen once. Turning to this clone: The target antigen is unknown.

In the ViraFEST assay, antigen-specific CD4+ clonotypes were identified by expansion after peptide-pool stimulation. The culture ran for 10 days before CD4+ T cells were isolated. Participants each got two BNT162b2 or mRNA-1273 vaccine doses. The source was CD4+ T cells from PBMCs cultured with HCoV-229E spike peptides, collected after COVID-19 vaccination. The sequence derives from a human donor who received a COVID-19 vaccine.

The CDR3 loop reads CASSFGSSYNEQFF. In DNA, the CDR3 is TGCGCCAGCAGCTTTGGATCCTCCTACAATGAGCAGTTCTTC. The chain has TRBV5-1 and TRBJ2-1, with D unresolved. The CDR3 has 14 amino acids. Germline V gene lookup returns CDR1 SGHRS and CDR2 YFSETQ. V lost 2 bases, J lost 0 bases, and 6 bases lay in between.